The 12 T cell receptor beta chains reported below all come from one sample, sequenced in a study of blood T cell repertoires in COVID-19. TCRdb keeps only in-frame clones here, not all; method: immunoSEQ multiplex PCR. The repertoire consists of about 330,000 clones, with 75% to 90% occurring once and the leading ten covering over 4.5%. The specimen sequenced was PBMCs or T cells enriched from blood (not recorded which). These receptors all come from a man aged 25-40 years who had recovered from COVID-19.

This chain connects TRBV5-6 to TRBJ1-1; 7 bases line up with TRBD1. The CDR3 is 18 amino acids. V shed 1 base and J 1 base; nucleotides not matched to a gene: 13. Germline V gene sequence: CDR1 SGHDT, CDR2 YYEEEE. CDR3 in DNA: TGTGCCAGCAGCTTGTGGAAAAGGGGGCGGACAGGGAACACTGAAGCTTTCTTT. It codes for CASSLWKRGRTGNTEAFF. Using reference TRBV5-6 and TRBJ1-1 for the parts outside the CDR3, the full variable domain is DAGVTQSPTHLIKTRGQQVTLRCSPKSGHDTVSWYQQALGQGPQFIFQYYEEEERQRGNFPDRFSGHQFPNYSSELNVNALLLGDSALYLCASSLWKRGRTGNTEAFFGQGTRLTVV.

The rearrangement uses TRBV25-1 and TRBJ1-2, with D possibly matching TRBD1 (6 bases). The germline gives CDR1 MGHDK, CDR2 SYGVNS. The CDR3 is made up of 15 amino acids. V was cut by 2 bases and J by 8 bases, with 18 bases left in between. In nucleotides, the CDR3 is TGTGCCAGCAGTGAAATCTGGGGGGGCTCTGGGGGCTACACCTTC. This encodes CASSEIWGGSGGYTF.

The chain has TRBV2 and TRBJ2-7; D is perhaps TRBD2 (5 bases). Per the germline V gene, CDR1 is SNHLY and CDR2 is FYNNEI. The V end lost 3 bases, the J end lost 3 bases, and 15 bases lay between the germline ends. The CDR3 runs 15 residues. CDR3 DNA sequence: TGTGCCAGCAGTGATTGGAACAGAGGAGGCTACGAGCAGTACTTC. Encoded protein: CASSDWNRGGYEQYF. Full variable domain (outside the CDR3, taken from reference TRBV2 and TRBJ2-7): EPEVTQTPSHQVTQMGQEVILRCVPISNHLYFYWYRQILGQKVEFLVSFYNNEISEKSEIFDDQFSVERPDGSNFTLKIRSTKLEDSAMYFCASSDWNRGGYEQYFGPGTRLTVT.

This clone has just a few counts. The chain's CDR3 is CASSTDTQSISYGYTF. CDR3 nucleotides: TGCGCCAGCAGCACCGACACACAGTCGATATCCTATGGCTACACCTTC. V and J are TRBV5-1 and TRBJ1-2, with D unresolved. CDR1 and CDR2 (germline): SGHRS, YFSETQ. Trimming pared 4 bases from V and 4 bases from J, leaving 20 bases between. The CDR3 is 16 residues long.

The V call is TRBV18, the J call TRBJ2-2; D is perhaps TRBD1 (6 bases). CDR1 and CDR2 from the germline V gene are KGHSH and LQKENI. Trimming removed 3 bases from V and 8 bases from J, with 16 bases in between. The CDR3 runs 15 residues. CDR3 in DNA: TGTGCCAGCTCACCTGGTCAGGGGACGATGGGGGAGCTGTTTTTT. This translates into CASSPGQGTMGELFF.

The V call is TRBV19, the J call TRBJ1-5; TRBD1 matches 9 bases. After removal of 6 bases from V and 2 bases from J, the junction contained 5 bases not matched to a gene. The CDR3 runs 15 residues. The germline CDR1 and CDR2 sequences are LNHDA and SQIVND (reference sequence). CDR3 sequence (DNA): TGTGCCAGTAGAGAGACAGGGGGAGGCAATCAGCCCCAGCATTTT. This gives the protein CASRETGGGNQPQHF.

The chain is built from TRBV18 and TRBJ2-7; D gene ambiguous. The CDR3 length is 12 residues. V dropped 0 bases and J dropped 6 bases, with 6 bases sitting between them. Germline CDR1 is KGHSH and CDR2 is LQKENI. The CDR3 nucleotides read TGTGCCAGCTCACCACCGAGAGGCGAGCAGTACTTC. It translates to CASSPPRGEQYF.

The table lists this clone with a count of one. The gene calls are TRBV24-1 and TRBJ2-7; D is unclear. The length of the CDR3 is 15 residues. With 7 bases removed from V and 0 bases from J, the gap between germline ends came to 15 bases. CDR1 and CDR2 (germline): KGHDR, SFDVKD. The CDR3 is CATSRTRTSSYEQYF. The CDR3 region has the DNA TGTGCCACCAGCCGCACAAGAACCAGCTCCTACGAGCAGTACTTC.

The chain recombines TRBV28 with TRBJ2-3; no clear D. Trimming took 2 bases from V and 0 from J, leaving 9 bases between them. The CDR3 has 15 amino acids. Germline values: CDR1 MDHEN, CDR2 SYDVKM. This chain's CDR3 is CASSLSDFSTDTQYF. As DNA, the CDR3 is TGTGCCAGCAGTTTAAGCGATTTTAGCACAGATACGCAGTATTTT.

The CDR3 coding sequence is TGTGCCAGCAGCTCGCCGGGACAAAGCACAGATACGCAGTATTTT. Translation gives CASSSPGQSTDTQYF. The V call is TRBV5-8, the J call TRBJ2-3; possible D gene TRBD1, 6 bases. CDR3 size: 15 residues. Trimming removed 3 bases at V and 0 bases at J, with 11 bases between. The germline V gene has CDR1 SGHTS and CDR2 YDEGEE.

The chain employs TRBV19 and TRBJ1-6; possible D gene TRBD1, 6 bases. Per the germline V gene, CDR1 is LNHDA and CDR2 is SQIVND (reference sequence). The CDR3 extends over 14 amino acids. V lost 10 bases to trimming and J lost 7 bases, with 17 bases between them. The CDR3 spells CATKQGQLNSPLHF. The CDR3 DNA reads TGTGCCACCAAGCAGGGGCAGTTGAATTCACCCCTCCACTTT. Together with reference TRBV19 and TRBJ1-6, the CDR3 gives the full variable domain: DGGITQSPKYLFRKEGQNVTLSCEQNLNHDAMYWYRQDPGQGLRLIYYSQIVNDFQKGDIAEGYSVSREKKESFPLTVTSAQKNPTAFYLCATKQGQLNSPLHFGNGTRLTVT.

The chain combines TRBV6-1 with TRBJ1-1, with TRBD1 as a possible D gene (6 bases). Between the trimmed V and J ends, which lost 3 bases and 3 bases, there was a span of 11 bases. CDR3 size: 14 residues. In germline, CDR1 is MNHNS, CDR2 SASEGT. Written as DNA, the CDR3 is TGTGCCAGCAGTGATCACAGGGATCACACTGAAGCTTTCTTT. It encodes CASSDHRDHTEAFF.